This section outlines one T cell receptor beta chain sequence together with its context. This entry is derived from a study of shared T cell receptors in the human thymus. Profiling relied on immunoSEQ multiplex PCR, and the TCRdb table lists in-frame clones only, not all of them. The sample holds more than 550,000 clones, 80% to 90% seen once. CDR3 length: 15 amino acids. Germline V gene data show CDR1 as SGHDT and CDR2 as YYEEEE. V trimming: 4 bases; J trimming: 7 bases; junction bases outside the gene matches: 9. Another study also made use of these data, one on human thymus T cells. From that second work: Corrective heart surgery yielded the resections from which the thymus tissue came. In thymic and blood repertoires alike, V and J usage looked biased. Unrelated individuals reportedly shared highly overlapping thymic TCR repertoires.

The V and J genes are TRBV5-6 and TRBJ2-2; TRBD1 aligns across 8 bases. Specimen: thymocytes. This TCR came from a girl under three years old with a congenital heart defect. CDR3 sequence reads: CASSEGDRGSGELFF. The DNA of the CDR3 is TGTGCCAGCAGCGAGGGCGACAGGGGTAGCGGGGAGCTGTTTTTT.